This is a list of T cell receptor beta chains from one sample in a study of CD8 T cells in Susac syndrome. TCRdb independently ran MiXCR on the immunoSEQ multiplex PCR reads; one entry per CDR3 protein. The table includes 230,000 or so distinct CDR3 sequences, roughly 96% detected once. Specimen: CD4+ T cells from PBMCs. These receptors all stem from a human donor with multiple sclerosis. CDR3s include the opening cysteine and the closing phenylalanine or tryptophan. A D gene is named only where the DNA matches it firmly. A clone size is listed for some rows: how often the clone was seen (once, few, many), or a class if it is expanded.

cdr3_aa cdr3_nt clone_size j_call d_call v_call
CASSVVMWGNEQFF TGTGCCAGCAGCGTAGTCATGTGGGGGAATGAGCAGTTCTTC once TRBJ2-1 . TRBV9
CSASAGGYTDTQYF TGCAGTGCGTCAGCGGGGGGATACACAGATACGCAGTATTTT . TRBJ2-3 TRBD2 TRBV20-1
CASQFREGLMGETQYF TGTGCCAGCCAGTTCCGGGAGGGCTTAATGGGAGAGACCCAGTACTTC . TRBJ2-5 TRBD2 TRBV12-3/TRBV12-4
CSVESPGTEQFF TGCAGCGTTGAGAGCCCGGGTACTGAGCAGTTCTTC once TRBJ2-1 . TRBV29-1
CASNRLGTEAFF TGTGCCAGCAATAGACTGGGCACTGAAGCTTTCTTT once TRBJ1-1 . TRBV6-4
CSAGGAADTQYF TGCAGTGCTGGGGGGGCGGCAGATACGCAGTATTTT . TRBJ2-3 . TRBV20-1
CSARRGFITDTQYF TGCAGTGCTAGGCGGGGGTTCATCACAGATACGCAGTATTTT . TRBJ2-3 TRBD2 TRBV20-1
CASSLASGRALYEQYF TGTGCCAGCAGCTTGGCTAGCGGGAGGGCCCTATACGAGCAGTACTTC . TRBJ2-7 TRBD2 TRBV5-4
CASSAGLNQPQHF TGTGCCAGCAGTGCAGGGCTGAATCAGCCCCAGCATTTT . TRBJ1-5 . TRBV2
CSARAPPGGGGTQYF TGCAGTGCTAGAGCCCCTCCCGGCGGGGGGGGGACCCAGTACTTC . TRBJ2-5 TRBD2 TRBV20-1
CSEKEGNTEAFF TGCAGCGAAAAGGAGGGGAACACTGAAGCTTTCTTT . TRBJ1-1 . TRBV29-1
CASSQDPRTGELFF TGTGCCAGCAGCCAAGATCCTAGGACCGGGGAGCTGTTTTTT . TRBJ2-2 . TRBV4-2
CASSLSDRAYGYTF TGCGCCAGCAGCTTGTCGGACAGGGCCTATGGCTACACCTTC . TRBJ1-2 TRBD1 TRBV5-1
CSARGIYRGGSLNTEAFF TGCAGTGCTAGAGGTATTTACAGGGGCGGGAGTCTGAACACTGAAGCTTTCTTT . TRBJ1-1 TRBD1 TRBV20-1
CASSQDKPGEQYF TGTGCCAGCAGCCAAGATAAACCCGGCGAGCAGTACTTC few TRBJ2-7 . TRBV4-2
CATSDRGPSYNEQFF TGTGCCACCAGTGACAGGGGGCCGTCCTACAATGAGCAGTTCTTC . TRBJ2-1 TRBD1 TRBV24-1
CAVKLAGGYSAETQYF TGTGCCGTCAAACTAGCGGGGGGTTATTCGGCGGAGACCCAGTACTTC . TRBJ2-5 TRBD2 TRBV6-1
CASSFGNSPLHF TGTGCCAGCAGTTTCGGTAATTCACCCCTCCACTTT . TRBJ1-6 . TRBV12-3/TRBV12-4
CASSLRSTGGSYEQYF TGTGCCAGCAGCCTTAGATCGACAGGGGGCTCCTACGAGCAGTACTTC . TRBJ2-7 TRBD1 TRBV3-1
CSPKWWRTPSNQPQHF TGCAGCCCCAAGTGGTGGAGGACTCCAAGCAATCAGCCCCAGCATTTT . TRBJ1-5 . TRBV29-1
CASSPRAVGETQYF TGTGCCAGCAGCCCCCGGGCCGTCGGGGAGACCCAGTACTTC . TRBJ2-5 . TRBV7-2
CASSPAGQGETQYF TGTGCCAGCAGCCCGGCGGGACAGGGAGAGACCCAGTACTTC . TRBJ2-5 TRBD1 TRBV5-4
CASSYVRSGANVLTF TGTGCCAGCAGTTACGTCAGATCTGGGGCCAACGTCCTGACTTTC . TRBJ2-6 . TRBV6-5
CASGGLAGGFVTDTQYF TGTGCCAGCGGGGGCCTGGCAGGGGGTTTCGTCACAGATACGCAGTATTTT . TRBJ2-3 TRBD1 TRBV2
CAGKVGTSGRRAYEQYF TGTGCCGGCAAAGTTGGGACTAGCGGGAGGCGCGCCTACGAGCAGTACTTC . TRBJ2-7 TRBD2 TRBV12-3/TRBV12-4
CAWSVGDSQFF TGTGCCTGGAGTGTAGGGGACTCCCAGTTCTTC . TRBJ2-1 . TRBV30
CSVDGRASGAYNEQFF TGCAGCGTTGATGGGAGGGCTAGCGGGGCGTACAATGAGCAGTTCTTC . TRBJ2-1 TRBD2 TRBV29-1
CASSLRRPPPSYEQYF TGTGCCAGCAGCTTAAGGAGACCGCCGCCCTCCTACGAGCAGTACTTC once TRBJ2-7 . TRBV7-2
CASSLRGVATDTQYF TGCGCCAGCAGCTTGAGAGGGGTAGCGACAGATACGCAGTATTTT . TRBJ2-3 . TRBV5-1
CATSREDRAGQPQHF TGTGCCACCAGCAGAGAAGACAGGGCGGGACAGCCCCAGCATTTT . TRBJ1-5 TRBD1 TRBV15
CASRPDRADTQYF TGTGCCAGCAGACCCGACAGGGCAGATACGCAGTATTTT . TRBJ2-3 TRBD1 TRBV12-3/TRBV12-4
CSAIWGTDTQYF TGCAGTGCTATCTGGGGCACAGATACGCAGTATTTT . TRBJ2-3 . TRBV20-1
CACAPGGRYNEQFF TGTGCCTGTGCCCCCGGGGGTAGATACAATGAGCAGTTCTTC . TRBJ2-1 . TRBV30
CSVPRGEDTQYF TGCAGCGTTCCACGGGGGGAGGATACGCAGTATTTT . TRBJ2-3 TRBD2 TRBV29-1
CASNHRGSKREQYF TGTGCCAGCAACCACAGGGGGAGCAAGCGCGAGCAGTACTTC once TRBJ2-7 TRBD1 TRBV3-1
CASSPQSTDTQYF TGTGCCAGCAGTCCACAGAGCACAGATACGCAGTATTTT once TRBJ2-3 . TRBV28
CASSPDRGLRTFNEQFF TGTGCCAGCAGTCCTGATCGAGGACTACGAACCTTCAATGAGCAGTTCTTC . TRBJ2-1 . TRBV6-1
CASSLSRDRSILTKNIQYF TGTGCCAGCAGTTTATCCCGGGACAGGTCAATTTTGACCAAAAACATTCAGTACTTC . TRBJ2-4 TRBD1 TRBV27
CASSLAGGSYTGELFF TGCGCCAGCAGCTTGGCGGGCGGGAGCTATACCGGGGAGCTGTTTTTT . TRBJ2-2 TRBD2 TRBV5-1
CSVATGNTDTQYF TGCAGCGTTGCAACGGGGAACACAGATACGCAGTATTTT . TRBJ2-3 . TRBV29-1